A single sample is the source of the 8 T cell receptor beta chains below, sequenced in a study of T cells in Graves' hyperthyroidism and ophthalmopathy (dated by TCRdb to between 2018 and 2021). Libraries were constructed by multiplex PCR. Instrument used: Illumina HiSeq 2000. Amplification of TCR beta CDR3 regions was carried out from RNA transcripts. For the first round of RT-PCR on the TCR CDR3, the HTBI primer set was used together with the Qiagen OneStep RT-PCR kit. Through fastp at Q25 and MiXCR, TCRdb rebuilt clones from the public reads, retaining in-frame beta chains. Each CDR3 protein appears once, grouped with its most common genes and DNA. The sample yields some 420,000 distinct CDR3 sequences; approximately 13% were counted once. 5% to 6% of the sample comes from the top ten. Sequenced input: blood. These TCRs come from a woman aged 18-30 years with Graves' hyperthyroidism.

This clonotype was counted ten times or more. Here the CDR3 reads CASSDRGQSEAFF. CDR3 coding DNA: TGTGCCAGCTCCGACAGGGGGCAAAGTGAAGCTTTCTTT. V gene TRBV18 combines with J gene TRBJ1-1, with TRBD1 matching over 10 bases. V was clipped by 6 bases and J by 7 bases; unmatched bases: 5. The CDR3 is 13 amino acids. Germline CDR1 and CDR2: KGHSH and LQKENI.

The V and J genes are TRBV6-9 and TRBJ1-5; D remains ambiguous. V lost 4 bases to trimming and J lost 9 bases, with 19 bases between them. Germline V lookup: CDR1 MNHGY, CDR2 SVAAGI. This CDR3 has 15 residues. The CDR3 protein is CASSWEDGRKWPQHF. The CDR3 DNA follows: TGTGCCAGCAGTTGGGAGGATGGCCGCAAGTGGCCCCAGCATTTT.

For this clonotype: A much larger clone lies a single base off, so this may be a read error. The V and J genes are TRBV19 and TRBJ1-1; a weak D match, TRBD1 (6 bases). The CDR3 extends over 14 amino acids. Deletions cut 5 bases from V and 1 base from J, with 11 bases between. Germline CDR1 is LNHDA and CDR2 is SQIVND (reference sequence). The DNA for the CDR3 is TGTGCCAGTAGTGCCAGGACAGCGAACACTGAAGCTTTCTTT. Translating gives CASSARTANTEAFF.

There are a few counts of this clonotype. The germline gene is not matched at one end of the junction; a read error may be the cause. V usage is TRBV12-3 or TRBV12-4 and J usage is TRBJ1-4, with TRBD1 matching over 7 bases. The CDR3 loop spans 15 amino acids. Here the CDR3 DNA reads TGTGCCAGCAGTTCAAGGGACAGTCTTAATGATAAACTGTTTTTT. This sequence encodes CASSSRDSLNDKLFF.

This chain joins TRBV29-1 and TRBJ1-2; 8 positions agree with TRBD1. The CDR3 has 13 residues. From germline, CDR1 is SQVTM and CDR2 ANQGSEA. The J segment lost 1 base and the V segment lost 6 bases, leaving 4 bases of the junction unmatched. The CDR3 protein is CSVDREDNYGYTF. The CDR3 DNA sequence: TGCAGCGTGGACAGGGAAGATAACTATGGCTACACCTTC.

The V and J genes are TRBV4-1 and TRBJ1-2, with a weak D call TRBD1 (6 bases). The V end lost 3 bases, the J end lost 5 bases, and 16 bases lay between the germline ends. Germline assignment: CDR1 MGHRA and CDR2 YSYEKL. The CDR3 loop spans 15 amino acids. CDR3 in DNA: TGCGCCAGCAGCCAGCCGTCTGGACAGCTGTATGGCTACACCTTC. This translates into CASSQPSGQLYGYTF.

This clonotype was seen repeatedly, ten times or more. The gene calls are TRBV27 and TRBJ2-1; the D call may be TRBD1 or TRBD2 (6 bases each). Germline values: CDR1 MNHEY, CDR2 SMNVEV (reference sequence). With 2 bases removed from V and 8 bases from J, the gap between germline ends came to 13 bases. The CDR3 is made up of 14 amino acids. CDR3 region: CASSLRRGVDEQFF. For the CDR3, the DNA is TGTGCCAGCAGTTTACGGAGGGGGGTTGATGAGCAGTTCTTC.

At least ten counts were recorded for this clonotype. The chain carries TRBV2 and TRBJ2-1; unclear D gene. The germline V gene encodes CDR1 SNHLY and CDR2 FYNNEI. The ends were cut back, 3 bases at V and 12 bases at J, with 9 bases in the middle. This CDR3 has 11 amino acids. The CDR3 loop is CASSDRQRQFF. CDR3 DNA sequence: TGTGCCAGCAGTGATCGGCAGAGGCAGTTCTTC.